One sample yielded the 3 T cell receptor beta chains listed below, sequenced in a study of T-cell memory formation after mild COVID-19. TCRdb reprocessed the 5' RACE reads via MiXCR and lists one record per CDR3 protein. This sample has some 350,000 distinct CDR3 sequences, with about a sixth found just once. The sample was PBMCs or a T cell subset sorted from them (not recorded which). These TCRs come from a young man who had mild COVID-19 (a few samples of this study predate the infection). Cell type and time point are not known.

About this clonotype itself: One end of the junction does not line up with germline, which may come from a read error. The chain has TRBV7-7 and TRBJ2-5, with D possibly called TRBD1 or TRBD2 (7 bases each). Germline lookup yields CDR1 SSHAT and CDR2 FNYEAQ (reference sequence). The CDR3 loop spans 16 amino acids. The CDR3: CASSSTPGRGREAQYF. The DNA for the CDR3 is TGTGCTAGCAGCTCAACCCCGGGGAGGGGGCGAGAAGCCCAGTACTTC.

This clonotype was seen more than once but under ten times. The J gene is TRBJ2-3, the V gene TRBV28; 7 bases line up with TRBD1. Unmatched junction bases numbered 10, after V lost 4 bases and J lost 6 bases. The germline V gene encodes CDR1 MDHEN and CDR2 SYDVKM. This CDR3 region has 15 residues. CDR3 sequence (DNA): TGTGCCAGCAGTTCCCCGGGACAGTTCCTTGATACGCAGTATTTT. This sequence encodes CASSSPGQFLDTQYF.

The chain joins TRBV12-3 or TRBV12-4 to TRBJ2-5; D might be TRBD2 (5 bases). The length of the CDR3 is 15 residues. V shed 6 bases and J shed 5 bases, with 19 bases lying between them. CDR3 residues: CASRPRAGDRETQYF. CDR3 coding DNA: TGTGCCAGCAGGCCGCGGGCCGGCGATAGGGAGACCCAGTACTTC.